This T cell receptor (beta chain) came from a study of cytomegalovirus exposure and HLA in healthy donors. Findings and limits, study-wide: Later analysis found that TCR beta chains associated with HLA were more clonally expanded than other, equally common chains. Owing to their indistinguishability, certain V segments, notably TRBV6-2 and TRBV6-3, were excluded.

Primers included in the PCR were 60 Vbeta and 13 Jbeta primers. Per the original data handling: Later, 65 million to 85 million unique TCR beta chains were counted in an analysis, and 10 million to 12 million of them were shared. TCRdb keeps only in-frame clones here, not all; method: immunoSEQ multiplex PCR. V and J calls and clone size are copied from that table; D and trimming were computed from the DNA. The sample has some 140,000 clones, approximately 80% seen once; the top ten hold 1.3% to 1.5%. This CDR3 has 15 amino acids. Germline-derived CDR1 and CDR2 are MNHNY and SVGAGI (reference sequence). V dropped 5 bases and J dropped 0 bases, with 13 bases sitting between them. The table lists this clone with a few counts. Its matching antigen is unknown.

Sequencing input: PBMCs. This clonotype originated in a woman aged 35 to 49 in good health and CMV-seronegative. V gene TRBV6-6 combines with J gene TRBJ1-1, with a tentative D call TRBD1 (6 bases). Here the CDR3 reads CASSLAQGMNTEAFF. CDR3 DNA: TGTGCCAGCAGTCTAGCTCAGGGGATGAACACTGAAGCTTTCTTT.